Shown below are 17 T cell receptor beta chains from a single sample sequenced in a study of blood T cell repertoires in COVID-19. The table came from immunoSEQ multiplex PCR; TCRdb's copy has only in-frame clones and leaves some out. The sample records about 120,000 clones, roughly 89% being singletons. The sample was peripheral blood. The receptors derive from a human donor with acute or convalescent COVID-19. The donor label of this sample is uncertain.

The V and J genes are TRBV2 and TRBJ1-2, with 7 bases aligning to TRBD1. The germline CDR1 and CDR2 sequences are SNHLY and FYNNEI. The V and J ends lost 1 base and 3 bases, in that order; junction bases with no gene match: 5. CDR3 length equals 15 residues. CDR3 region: CASSEVRQGDYGYTF. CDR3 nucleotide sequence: TGTGCCAGCAGTGAAGTCCGCCAGGGGGACTATGGCTACACCTTC.

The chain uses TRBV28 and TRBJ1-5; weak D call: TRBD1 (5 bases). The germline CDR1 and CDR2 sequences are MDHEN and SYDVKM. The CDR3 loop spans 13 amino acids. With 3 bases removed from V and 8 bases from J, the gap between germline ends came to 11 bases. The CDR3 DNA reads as TGTGCCAGCAGTTTGGGGGGATCTAAGCCCCAGCATTTT. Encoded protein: CASSLGGSKPQHF.

The CDR3 nucleotides are TGTGCCAGCAGCGTAGAGGGAGACAGGCCGATTAACTATGGCTACACCTTC. Its protein product is CASSVEGDRPINYGYTF. The J gene is TRBJ1-2, the V gene TRBV9; D is perhaps TRBD1 (6 bases). Germline loops: CDR1 SGDLS, CDR2 YYNGEE. The CDR3 totals 17 residues. Trimming took 0 bases from V and 1 from J, leaving 16 bases between them.

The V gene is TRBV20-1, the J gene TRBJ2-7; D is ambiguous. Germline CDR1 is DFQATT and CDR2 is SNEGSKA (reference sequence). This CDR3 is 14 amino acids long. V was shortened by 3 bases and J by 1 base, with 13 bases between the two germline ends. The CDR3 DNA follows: TGCAGTGCTAGTTACGCGGCTGGATCCTACGAGCAGTACTTC. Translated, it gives CSASYAAGSYEQYF.

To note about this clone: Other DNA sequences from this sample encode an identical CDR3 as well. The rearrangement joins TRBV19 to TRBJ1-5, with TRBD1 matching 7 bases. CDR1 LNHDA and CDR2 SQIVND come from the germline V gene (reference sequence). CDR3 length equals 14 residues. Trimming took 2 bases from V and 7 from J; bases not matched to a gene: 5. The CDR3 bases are TGTGCCAGTAGTATACCAGGGGGTGGACAGCCCCAGCATTTT. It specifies CASSIPGGGQPQHF.

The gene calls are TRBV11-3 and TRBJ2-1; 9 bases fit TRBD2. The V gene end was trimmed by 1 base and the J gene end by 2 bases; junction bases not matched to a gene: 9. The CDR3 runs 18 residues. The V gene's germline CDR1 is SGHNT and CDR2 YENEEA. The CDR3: CASSLVPLAGAPYNEQFF. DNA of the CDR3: TGTGCCAGCAGCTTAGTCCCTTTAGCGGGAGCCCCCTACAATGAGCAGTTCTTC.

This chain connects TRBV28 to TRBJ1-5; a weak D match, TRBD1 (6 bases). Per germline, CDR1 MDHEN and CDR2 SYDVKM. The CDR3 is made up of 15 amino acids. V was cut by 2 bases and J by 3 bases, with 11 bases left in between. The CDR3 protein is CASSLPYRANQPQHF. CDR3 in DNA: TGTGCCAGCAGTTTACCCTACAGGGCCAATCAGCCCCAGCATTTT.

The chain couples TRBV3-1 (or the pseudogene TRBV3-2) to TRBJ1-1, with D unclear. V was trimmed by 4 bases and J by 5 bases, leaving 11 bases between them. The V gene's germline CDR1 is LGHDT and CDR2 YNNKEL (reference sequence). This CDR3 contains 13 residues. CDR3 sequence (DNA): TGTGCCAGCAGCCGCGAGGGAGGTACTGAAGCTTTCTTT. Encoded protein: CASSREGGTEAFF.

The CDR3 here is CAISGSGSRLNEQYF. CDR3 bases: TGTGCCATCAGTGGTAGCGGGAGTAGATTGAACGAGCAGTACTTC. The chain employs TRBV10-3 and TRBJ2-7, with 9 nucleotides matching TRBD2. The junction had 9 bases not matched to a gene; V was cut back by 4 bases and J by 5 bases. Looked up from germline, CDR1 is ENHRY and CDR2 is SYGVKD. The CDR3 runs to 15 residues.

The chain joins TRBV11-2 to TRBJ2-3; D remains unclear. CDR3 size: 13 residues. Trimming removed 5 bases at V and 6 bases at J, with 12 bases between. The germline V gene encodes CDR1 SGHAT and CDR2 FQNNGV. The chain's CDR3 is CASSEDLGDTQYF. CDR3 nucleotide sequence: TGTGCCAGCAGCGAAGACCTCGGGGATACGCAGTATTTT.

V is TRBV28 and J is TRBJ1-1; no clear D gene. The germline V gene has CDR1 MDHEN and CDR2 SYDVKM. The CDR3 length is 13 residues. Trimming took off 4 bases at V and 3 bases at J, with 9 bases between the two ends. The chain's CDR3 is CASSSGGYTEAFF. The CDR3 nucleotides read TGTGCCAGCAGTTCCGGAGGGTACACTGAAGCTTTCTTT.

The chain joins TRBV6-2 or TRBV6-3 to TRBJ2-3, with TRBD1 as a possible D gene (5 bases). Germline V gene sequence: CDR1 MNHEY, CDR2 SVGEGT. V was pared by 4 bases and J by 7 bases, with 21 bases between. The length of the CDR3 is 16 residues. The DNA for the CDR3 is TGTGCCAGCAGTTCTAACAGGCCCCTACATGGAAATACGCAGTATTTT. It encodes CASSSNRPLHGNTQYF.

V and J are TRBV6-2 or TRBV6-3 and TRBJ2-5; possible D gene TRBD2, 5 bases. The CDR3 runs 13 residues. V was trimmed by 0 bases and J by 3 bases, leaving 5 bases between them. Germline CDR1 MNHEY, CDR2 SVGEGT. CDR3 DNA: TGTGCCAGCAGTTACTCGGAGGAAGAGACCCAGTACTTC. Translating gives CASSYSEEETQYF.

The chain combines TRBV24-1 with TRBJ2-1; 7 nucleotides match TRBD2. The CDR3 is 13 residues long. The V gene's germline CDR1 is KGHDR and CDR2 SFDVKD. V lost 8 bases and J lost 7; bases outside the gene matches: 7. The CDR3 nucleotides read TGTGCCACCAATCGCGGGGGAGGGAATGAGCAGTTCTTC. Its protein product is CATNRGGGNEQFF.

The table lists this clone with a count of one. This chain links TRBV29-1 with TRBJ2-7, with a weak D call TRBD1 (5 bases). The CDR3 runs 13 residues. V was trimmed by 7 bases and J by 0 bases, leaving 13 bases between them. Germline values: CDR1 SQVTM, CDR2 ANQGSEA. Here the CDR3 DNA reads TGCAGCGCAGGAGTAACAGGCTCCTACGAGCAGTACTTC. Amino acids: CSAGVTGSYEQYF.

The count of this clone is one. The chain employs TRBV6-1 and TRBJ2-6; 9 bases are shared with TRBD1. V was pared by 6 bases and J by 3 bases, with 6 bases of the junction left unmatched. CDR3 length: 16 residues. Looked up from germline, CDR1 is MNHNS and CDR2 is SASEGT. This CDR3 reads CASREQGAGGANVLTF. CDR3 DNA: TGTGCCAGCAGAGAACAGGGGGCTGGTGGGGCCAACGTCCTGACTTTC.

CDR3 sequence reads: CASSFTGGDEKLFF. The DNA for the CDR3 is TGTGCCAGCAGCTTTACAGGGGGTGACGAAAAACTGTTTTTT. The chain recombines TRBV7-9 with TRBJ1-4, with TRBD1 matching 8 bases. The CDR3 loop spans 14 amino acids. The V gene's germline CDR1 is SEHNR and CDR2 FQNEAQ (reference sequence). Germline trimming cut 3 bases from V and 8 bases from J; bases unmatched to any gene: 5.